This paragraph covers one T cell receptor beta chain sequence. This entry is derived from a study of blood T cell repertoires in COVID-19. Study information: PBMCs, B-cell-depleted T cells, or T cells provided the cDNA or gDNA that made up the material.

Per germline, CDR1 MGHRA and CDR2 YSYEKL. CDR3 size: 15 residues. The ends lost 0 bases at V and 11 bases at J; junction bases unmatched: 8. Authors' processing steps: It was from reference gene primer amplification that nucleated cell counts were estimated. Method: immunoSEQ multiplex PCR; TCRdb's copy keeps in-frame clones and lacks some. V, J and clone size are those of that table, while D and trimming were read from the DNA. The table has hundreds of thousands of clones, about 90% seen once; the top ten hold roughly 1.2%. The rearrangement uses TRBV4-1 and TRBJ1-4, with TRBD1 matching 8 bases. Sequencing was done on a sample of peripheral blood. The sequence was obtained from a man aged 35-49 years with acute or convalescent COVID-19. CDR3 protein: CASSQDVTGGRKLFF. The CDR3 DNA reads TGCGCCAGCAGCCAAGATGTAACAGGGGGAAGGAAACTGTTTTTT.